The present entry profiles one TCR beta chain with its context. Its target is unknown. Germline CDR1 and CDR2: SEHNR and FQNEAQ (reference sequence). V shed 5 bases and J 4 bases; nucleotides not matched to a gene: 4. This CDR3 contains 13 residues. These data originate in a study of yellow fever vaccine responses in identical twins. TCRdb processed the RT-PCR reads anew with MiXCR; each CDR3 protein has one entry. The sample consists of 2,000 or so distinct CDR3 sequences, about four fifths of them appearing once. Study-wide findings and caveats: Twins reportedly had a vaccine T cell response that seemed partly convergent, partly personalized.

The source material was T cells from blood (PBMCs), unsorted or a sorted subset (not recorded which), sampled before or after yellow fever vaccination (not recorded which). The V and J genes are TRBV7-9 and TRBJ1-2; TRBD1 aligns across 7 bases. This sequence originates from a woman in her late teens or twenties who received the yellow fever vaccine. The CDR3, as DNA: TGTGCCAGCAGCACAGGGGTAGTCTATGGCTACACCTTC. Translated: CASSTGVVYGYTF.